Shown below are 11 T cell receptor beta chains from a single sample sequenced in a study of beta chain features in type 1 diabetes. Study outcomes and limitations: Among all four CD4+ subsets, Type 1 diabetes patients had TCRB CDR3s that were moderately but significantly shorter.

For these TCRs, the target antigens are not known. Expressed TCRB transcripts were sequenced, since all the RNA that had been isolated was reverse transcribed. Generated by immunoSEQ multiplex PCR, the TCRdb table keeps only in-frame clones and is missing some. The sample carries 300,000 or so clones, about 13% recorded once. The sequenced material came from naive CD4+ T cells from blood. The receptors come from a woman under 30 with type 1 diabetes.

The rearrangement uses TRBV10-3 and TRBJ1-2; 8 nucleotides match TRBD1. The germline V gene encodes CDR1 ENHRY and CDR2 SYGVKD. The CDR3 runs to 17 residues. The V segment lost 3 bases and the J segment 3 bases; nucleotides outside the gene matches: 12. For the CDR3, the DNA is TGTGCCATCAGTGACTCCACTCGGACAGGGTCGGACTATGGCTACACCTTC. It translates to CAISDSTRTGSDYGYTF.

The DNA for the CDR3 is TGCGCCAGCAGCCCTAGCGGGAATGGGCTCCACAATGAGCAGTTCTTC. This encodes CASSPSGNGLHNEQFF. This chain links TRBV5-1 with TRBJ2-1; 9 positions match TRBD2. The CDR3 sequence is 16 residues long. With V trimmed by 4 bases and J by 5 bases, 10 bases remained unmatched. The V gene's germline CDR1 is SGHRS and CDR2 YFSETQ.

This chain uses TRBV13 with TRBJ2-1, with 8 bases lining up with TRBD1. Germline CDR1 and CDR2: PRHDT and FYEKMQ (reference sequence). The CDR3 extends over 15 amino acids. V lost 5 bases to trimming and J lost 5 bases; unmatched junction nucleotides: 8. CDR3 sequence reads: CASSIRGQRHNEQFF. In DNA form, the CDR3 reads TGTGCCAGCAGCATCAGGGGGCAACGCCACAATGAGCAGTTCTTC.

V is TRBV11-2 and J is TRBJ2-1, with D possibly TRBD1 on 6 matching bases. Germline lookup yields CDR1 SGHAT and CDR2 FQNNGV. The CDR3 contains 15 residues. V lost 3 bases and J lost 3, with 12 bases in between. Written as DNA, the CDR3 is TGTGCCAGCAGCTTTGTGAGGGGGATCTACAATGAGCAGTTCTTC. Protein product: CASSFVRGIYNEQFF.

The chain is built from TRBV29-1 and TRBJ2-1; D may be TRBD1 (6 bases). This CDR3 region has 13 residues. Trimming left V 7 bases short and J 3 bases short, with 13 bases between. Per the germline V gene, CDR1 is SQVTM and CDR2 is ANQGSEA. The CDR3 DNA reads TGCAGCGGCGCCCGACAGGACTACAATGAGCAGTTCTTC. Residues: CSGARQDYNEQFF.

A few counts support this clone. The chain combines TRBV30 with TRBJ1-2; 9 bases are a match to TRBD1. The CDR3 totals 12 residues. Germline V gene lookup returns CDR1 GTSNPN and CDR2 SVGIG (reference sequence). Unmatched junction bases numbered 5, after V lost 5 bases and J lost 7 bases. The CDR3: CAWVQGALGYTF. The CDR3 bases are TGTGCCTGGGTACAGGGGGCGCTTGGCTACACCTTC.

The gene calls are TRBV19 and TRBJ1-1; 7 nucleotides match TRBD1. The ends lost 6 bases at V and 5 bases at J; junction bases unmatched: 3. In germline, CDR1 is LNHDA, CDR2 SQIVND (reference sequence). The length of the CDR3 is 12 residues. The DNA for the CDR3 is TGTGCCAGTAGGCCACAGGGGACTGAAGCTTTCTTT. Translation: CASRPQGTEAFF. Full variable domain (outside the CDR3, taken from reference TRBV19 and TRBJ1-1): DGGITQSPKYLFRKEGQNVTLSCEQNLNHDAMYWYRQDPGQGLRLIYYSQIVNDFQKGDIAEGYSVSREKKESFPLTVTSAQKNPTAFYLCASRPQGTEAFFGQGTRLTVV.

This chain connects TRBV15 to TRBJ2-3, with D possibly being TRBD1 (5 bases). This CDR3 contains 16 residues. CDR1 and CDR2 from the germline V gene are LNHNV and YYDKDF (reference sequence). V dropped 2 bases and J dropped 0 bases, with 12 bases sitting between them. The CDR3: CATSRSRQSSTDTQYF. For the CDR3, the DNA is TGTGCCACCAGCAGATCCCGACAGAGTAGCACAGATACGCAGTATTTT. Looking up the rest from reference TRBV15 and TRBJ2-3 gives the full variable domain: DAMVIQNPRYQVTQFGKPVTLSCSQTLNHNVMYWYQQKSSQAPKLLFHYYDKDFNNEADTPDNFQSRRPNTSFCFLDIRSPGLGDTAMYLCATSRSRQSSTDTQYFGPGTRLTVL.

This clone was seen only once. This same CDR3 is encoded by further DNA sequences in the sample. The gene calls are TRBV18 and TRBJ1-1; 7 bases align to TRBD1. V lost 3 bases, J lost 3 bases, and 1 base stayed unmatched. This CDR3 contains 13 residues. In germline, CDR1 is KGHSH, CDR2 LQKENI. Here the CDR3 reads CASSPQGDTEAFF. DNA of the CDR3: TGTGCCAGCTCACCTCAGGGGGACACTGAAGCTTTCTTT.

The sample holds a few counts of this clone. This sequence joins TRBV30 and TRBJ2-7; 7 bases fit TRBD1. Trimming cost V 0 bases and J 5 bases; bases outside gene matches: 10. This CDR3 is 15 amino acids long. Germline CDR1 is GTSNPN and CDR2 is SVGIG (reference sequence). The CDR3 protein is CAWSVRDRDLDEQYF. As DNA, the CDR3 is TGTGCCTGGAGTGTACGAGACAGGGATCTCGACGAGCAGTACTTC.

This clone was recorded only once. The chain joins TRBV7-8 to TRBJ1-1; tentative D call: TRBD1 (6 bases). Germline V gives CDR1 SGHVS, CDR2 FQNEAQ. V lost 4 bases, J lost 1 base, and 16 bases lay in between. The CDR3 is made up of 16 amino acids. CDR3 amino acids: CASSSLGGRGNTEAFF. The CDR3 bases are TGTGCCAGCAGCTCCCTCGGTGGCAGGGGGAACACTGAAGCTTTCTTT. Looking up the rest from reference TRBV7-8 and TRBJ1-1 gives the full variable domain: GAGVSQSPRYKVAKRGQDVALRCDPISGHVSLFWYQQALGQGPEFLTYFQNEAQLDKSGLPSDRFFAERPEGSVSTLKIQRTQQEDSAVYLCASSSLGGRGNTEAFFGQGTRLTVV.